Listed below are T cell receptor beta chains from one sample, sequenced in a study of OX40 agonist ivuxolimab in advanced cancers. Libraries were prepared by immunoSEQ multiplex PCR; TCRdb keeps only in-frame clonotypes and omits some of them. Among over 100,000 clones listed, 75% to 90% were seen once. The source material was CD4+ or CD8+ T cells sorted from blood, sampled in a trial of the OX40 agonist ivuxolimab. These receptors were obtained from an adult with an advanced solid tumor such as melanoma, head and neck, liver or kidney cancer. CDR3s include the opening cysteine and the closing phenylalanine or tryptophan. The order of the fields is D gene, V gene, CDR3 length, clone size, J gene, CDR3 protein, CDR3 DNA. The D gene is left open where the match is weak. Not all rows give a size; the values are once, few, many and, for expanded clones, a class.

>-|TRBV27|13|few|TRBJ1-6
CASSFLRDSPLHF
TGTGCCAGCAGTTTTTTGAGGGACTCACCCCTCCACTTT
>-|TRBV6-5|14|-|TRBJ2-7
CASSPGRASYEQYF
TGTGCCAGCAGCCCGGGACGGGCCTCCTACGAGCAGTACTTC
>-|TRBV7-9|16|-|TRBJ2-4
CASSLGLAKVKNIQYF
TGTGCCAGCAGCTTAGGTCTAGCGAAAGTAAAAAACATTCAGTACTTC
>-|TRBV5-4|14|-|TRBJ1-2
CASSFTDRFMGYTF
TGTGCCAGCAGCTTTACCGACAGGTTTATGGGCTACACCTTC
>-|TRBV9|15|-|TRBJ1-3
CASSVGVTSGNTIYF
TGTGCCAGCAGCGTAGGGGTTACCTCTGGAAACACCATATATTTT
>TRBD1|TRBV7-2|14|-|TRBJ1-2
CASSFRRQGYGYTF
TGTGCCAGCAGCTTTCGGAGACAGGGGTATGGCTACACCTTC
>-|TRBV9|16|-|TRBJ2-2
CASTRGGGLNTGELFF
TGTGCCAGCACCCGCGGCGGGGGCCTGAACACCGGGGAGCTGTTTTTT
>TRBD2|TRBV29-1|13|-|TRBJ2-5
CSVERGAGETQYF
TGCAGCGTTGAGCGGGGGGCAGGAGAGACCCAGTACTTC
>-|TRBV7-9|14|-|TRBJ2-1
CASSPLSAYNEQFF
TGTGCCAGCAGCCCCCTGAGCGCCTACAATGAGCAGTTCTTC
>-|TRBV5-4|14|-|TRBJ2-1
CASSLDRINNEQFF
TGTGCCAGCAGCTTGGACAGGATTAACAATGAGCAGTTCTTC
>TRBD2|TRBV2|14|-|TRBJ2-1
CASSVGTSGGEQFF
TGTGCCAGCAGTGTAGGGACTAGCGGGGGGGAGCAGTTCTTC
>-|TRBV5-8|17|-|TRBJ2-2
CASSAVGDSRGSGELFF
TGTGCCAGCAGCGCCGTGGGTGACAGCCGGGGAAGCGGGGAGCTGTTTTTT
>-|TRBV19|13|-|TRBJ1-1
CASSNTVNTEAFF
TGTGCCAGTAGTAACACAGTCAACACTGAAGCTTTCTTT
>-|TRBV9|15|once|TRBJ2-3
CASSVGASSTDTQYF
TGTGCCAGCAGCGTAGGGGCGTCTAGCACAGATACGCAGTATTTT
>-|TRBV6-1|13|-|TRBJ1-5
CASSEYSNQPQHF
TGTGCCAGCAGTGAATATAGCAATCAGCCCCAGCATTTT
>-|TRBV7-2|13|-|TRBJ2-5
CASSLTYQETQYF
TGTGCCAGCAGCCTAACCTACCAAGAGACCCAGTACTTC
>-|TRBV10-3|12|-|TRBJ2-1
CAISGGDNEQFF
TGTGCCATCAGTGGCGGGGACAATGAGCAGTTCTTC
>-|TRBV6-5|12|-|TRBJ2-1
CASSPRAHEQFF
TGTGCCAGCAGCCCCCGAGCCCATGAGCAGTTCTTC
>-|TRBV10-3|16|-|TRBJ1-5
CAISESTGNSNQPQHF
TGTGCCATCAGTGAGTCGACAGGCAATAGCAATCAGCCCCAGCATTTT
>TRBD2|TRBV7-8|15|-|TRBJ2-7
CASSPVAGGPHEQYF
TGTGCCAGCAGCCCAGTAGCGGGGGGCCCCCACGAGCAGTACTTC
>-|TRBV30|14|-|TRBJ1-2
CAWSVIRAPPGYTF
TGTGCCTGGAGTGTAATCAGGGCCCCCCCTGGCTACACCTTC
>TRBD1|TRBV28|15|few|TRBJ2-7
CASNLPTGGKHEQYF
TGTGCCAGCAACCTACCGACAGGGGGGAAACACGAGCAGTACTTC
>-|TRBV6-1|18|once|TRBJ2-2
CASSELPTGGANTGELFF
TGTGCCAGCAGTGAGTTACCAACGGGGGGCGCGAACACCGGGGAGCTGTTTTTT
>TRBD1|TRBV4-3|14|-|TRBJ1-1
CASSLGQGITEAFF
TGCGCCAGCAGCCTGGGACAGGGGATCACTGAAGCTTTCTTT
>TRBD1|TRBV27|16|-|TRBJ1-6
CASSSTRTGGGSPLHF
TGTGCCAGCAGTTCCACCCGGACAGGCGGAGGTTCACCCCTCCACTTT
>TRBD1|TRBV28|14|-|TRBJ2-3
CASRAGGSVDTQYF
TGTGCCAGCAGAGCAGGGGGTTCGGTAGATACGCAGTATTTT
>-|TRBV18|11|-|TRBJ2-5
CASTLQETQYF
TGTGCCAGCACCCTCCAAGAGACCCAGTACTTC
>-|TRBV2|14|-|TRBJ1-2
CASGQSLANYGYTF
TGTGCCAGCGGACAGAGCCTTGCTAACTATGGCTACACCTTC
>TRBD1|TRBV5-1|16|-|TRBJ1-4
CASPPGQLATNEKLFF
TGCGCCAGCCCCCCGGGACAGCTAGCAACTAATGAAAAACTGTTTTTT
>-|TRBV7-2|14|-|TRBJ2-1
CASSLGRAPNEQFF
TGTGCCAGCAGCTTAGGTCGCGCGCCCAATGAGCAGTTCTTC
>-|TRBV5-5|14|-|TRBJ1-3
CASSPRPSGNTIYF
TGTGCCAGCAGCCCCAGACCCTCTGGAAACACCATATATTTT
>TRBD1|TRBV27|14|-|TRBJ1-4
CASSEAGTEEKLFF
TGTGCCAGCAGTGAAGCAGGGACAGAAGAAAAACTGTTTTTT
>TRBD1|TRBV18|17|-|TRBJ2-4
CASSPAGTGLAKNIQYF
TGTGCCAGCTCACCGGCCGGGACAGGACTAGCCAAAAACATTCAGTACTTC
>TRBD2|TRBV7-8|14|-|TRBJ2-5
CASSLDSGRETQYF
TGTGCCAGCAGCTTAGATAGCGGGCGGGAGACCCAGTACTTC
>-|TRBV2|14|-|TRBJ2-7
CASSSDEKNHEQYF
TGTGCCAGCAGTTCGGACGAAAAGAACCACGAGCAGTACTTC
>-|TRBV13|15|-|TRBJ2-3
CASVPRGGSTDTQYF
TGTGCCAGCGTCCCTAGGGGGGGGAGCACAGATACGCAGTATTTT
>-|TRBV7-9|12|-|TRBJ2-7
CASSSSSYEQYF
TGTGCCAGCAGCTCAAGCTCCTACGAGCAGTACTTC
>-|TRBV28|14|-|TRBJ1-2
CASNPGHINYGYTF
TGTGCCAGCAACCCAGGACACATAAACTATGGCTACACCTTC
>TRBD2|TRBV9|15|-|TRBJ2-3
CASSPTSGGPDTQYF
TGTGCCAGCAGCCCAACTAGCGGGGGCCCAGATACGCAGTATTTT
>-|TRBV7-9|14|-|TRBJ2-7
CASSLSAGIPEQYF
TGTGCCAGCAGTCTTTCGGCAGGGATTCCCGAGCAGTACTTC
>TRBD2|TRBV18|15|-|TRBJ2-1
CASSPSGLGGNEQFF
TGTGCCAGCTCACCTTCCGGACTAGGCGGTAATGAGCAGTTCTTC
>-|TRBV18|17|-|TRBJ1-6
CASSRDGIISYNSPLHF
TGTGCCAGCTCACGGGACGGGATTATCTCCTATAATTCACCCCTCCACTTT
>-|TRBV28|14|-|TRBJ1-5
CASTPGIGHQPQHF
TGTGCCAGCACCCCCGGGATAGGGCATCAGCCCCAGCATTTT
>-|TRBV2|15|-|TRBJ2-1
CASSDLEIGYNEQFF
TGTGCCAGCAGTGACCTGGAAATAGGATACAATGAGCAGTTCTTC
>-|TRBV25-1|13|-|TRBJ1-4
CASSEWGGMGLFF
TGTGCCAGCAGTGAATGGGGGGGCATGGGACTGTTTTTT
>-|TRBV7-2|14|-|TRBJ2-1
CASSLNPAYNEQFF
TGTGCCAGCAGCTTAAACCCGGCTTACAATGAGCAGTTCTTC
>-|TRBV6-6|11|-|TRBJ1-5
CASGANQPQHF
TGTGCCAGCGGGGCTAATCAGCCCCAGCATTTT
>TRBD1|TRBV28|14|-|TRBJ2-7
CASSLKGGAREQYF
TGTGCCAGCAGTTTAAAAGGGGGCGCACGCGAGCAGTACTTC
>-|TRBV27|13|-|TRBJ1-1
CASSRTEATEAFF
TGTGCCAGCAGCCGGACGGAAGCGACTGAAGCTTTCTTT
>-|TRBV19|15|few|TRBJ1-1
CASIGRGTSNTEAFF
TGTGCCAGTATTGGGAGAGGTACCTCAAACACTGAAGCTTTCTTT
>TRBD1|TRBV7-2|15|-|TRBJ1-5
CASSLKGETGAPQHF
TGTGCCAGCAGCTTAAAGGGGGAGACAGGGGCGCCCCAGCATTTT
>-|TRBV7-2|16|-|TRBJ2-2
CASSSYGGAATGELFF
TGTGCCAGCAGCTCATACGGGGGTGCGGCCACCGGGGAGCTGTTTTTT
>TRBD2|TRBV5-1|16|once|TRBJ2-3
CASSLAGLAGVPTQYF
TGCGCCAGCAGCCTAGCCGGACTAGCGGGCGTTCCTACGCAGTATTTT
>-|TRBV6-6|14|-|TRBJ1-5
CASSYSGSNQPQHF
TGTGCCAGCAGTTACTCTGGTAGCAATCAGCCCCAGCATTTT